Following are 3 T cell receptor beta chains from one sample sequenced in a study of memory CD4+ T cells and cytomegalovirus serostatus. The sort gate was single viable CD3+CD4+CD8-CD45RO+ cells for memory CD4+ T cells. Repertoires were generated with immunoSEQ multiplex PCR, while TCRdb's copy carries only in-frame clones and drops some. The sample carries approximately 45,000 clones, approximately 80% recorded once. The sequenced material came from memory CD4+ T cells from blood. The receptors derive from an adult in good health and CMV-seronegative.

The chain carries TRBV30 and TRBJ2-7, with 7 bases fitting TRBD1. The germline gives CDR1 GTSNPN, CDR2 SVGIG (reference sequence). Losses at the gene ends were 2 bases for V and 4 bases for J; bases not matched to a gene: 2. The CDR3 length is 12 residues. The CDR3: CAWSTGQYEQYF. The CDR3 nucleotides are TGTGCCTGGAGTACGGGACAGTACGAGCAGTACTTC.

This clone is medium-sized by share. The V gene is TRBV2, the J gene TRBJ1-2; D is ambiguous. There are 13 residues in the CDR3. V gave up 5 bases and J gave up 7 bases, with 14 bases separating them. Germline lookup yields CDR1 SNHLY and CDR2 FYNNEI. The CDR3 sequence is CASSRSVGAGYTF. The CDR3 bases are TGTGCCAGCAGTCGATCTGTCGGTGCTGGCTACACCTTC.

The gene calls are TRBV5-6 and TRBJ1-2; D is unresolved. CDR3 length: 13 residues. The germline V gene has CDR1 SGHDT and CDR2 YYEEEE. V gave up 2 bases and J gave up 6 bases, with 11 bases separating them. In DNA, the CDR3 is TGTGCCAGCAGCTTCTGGAATGCTCATGGCTACACCTTC. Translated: CASSFWNAHGYTF.